This TCR beta chain is drawn from a study of CD8 T cells in ankylosing spondylitis. Comment on this clonotype: Its antigen is as yet unknown.

Study-level points and caveats: There was reportedly significant enrichment of clones that were disease-linked in matched ankylosing spondylitis synovial fluid.

V shed 4 bases and J shed 6 bases, with 10 bases lying between them. In germline, CDR1 is SGHRS, CDR2 YFSETQ. The length of the CDR3 is 12 residues. Each TCR beta library was made by quantitative 5'-RACE that incorporated molecular barcodes. Each CDR3 protein is one row after TCRdb ran MiXCR on the 5' RACE reads. Of 300,000 to 350,000 distinct CDR3 sequences in the sample, roughly 15% were seen once. Sequencing was done on a sample of blood, either unsorted or a sorted T cell fraction (not recorded which). This sequence originates from a male donor with ankylosing spondylitis or in good health (not recorded which). V and J are TRBV5-1 and TRBJ1-1; tentative D call: TRBD1 (5 bases). CDR3 coding DNA: TGCGCCAGCAGCGAAGGGGCGGCTGAAGCTTTCTTT. Translation: CASSEGAAEAFF.